These 31 T cell receptor beta chains were sequenced from one sample in a study of identical twins. TCRdb called the 5' RACE reads again in MiXCR, with one record for every CDR3 protein. The repertoire consists of some 790,000 distinct CDR3 sequences, with about 20% occurring once and the leading ten covering around 14%. The same data also went into a second study, on T cells expressing NK-cell markers.

The sequencing input was PBMCs. These receptors all stem from a woman aged 18-35 years in good health.

This clonotype was observed a handful of times. J is TRBJ2-3 and V is TRBV5-1; D not certain. CDR1 and CDR2 (germline): SGHRS, YFSETQ. The ends were cut back, 0 bases at V and 7 bases at J, with 9 bases in the middle. The CDR3 runs 13 residues. The CDR3 reads CASSLAGSHTQYF. The DNA of the CDR3 is TGCGCCAGCAGCTTGGCCGGATCGCATACGCAGTATTTT.

The chain carries TRBV24-1 and TRBJ2-2; 9 bases fit TRBD1. This CDR3 is 12 amino acids long. Germline V gene sequence: CDR1 KGHDR, CDR2 SFDVKD. V gave up 9 bases and J gave up 6 bases; unmatched junction bases: 1. CDR3 sequence: CATGDRAGELFF. As DNA, the CDR3 is TGTGCCACCGGGGACAGGGCCGGGGAGCTGTTTTTT.

In this sample, this clonotype turned up many times. The V gene is TRBV6-5, the J gene TRBJ1-1; D gene unclear. The germline gives CDR1 MNHEY, CDR2 SVGAGI. The ends were cut back, 2 bases at V and 8 bases at J, with 6 bases in the middle. The CDR3 loop spans 11 amino acids. The CDR3 here is CASSYRGEAFF. The CDR3 coding sequence is TGTGCCAGCAGTTACAGAGGGGAAGCTTTCTTT.

The chain is built from TRBV20-1 and TRBJ2-3; 11 bases are a match to TRBD2. J gave up 5 bases and V 5 bases, and 6 bases lay outside the gene matches. Germline lookup yields CDR1 DFQATT and CDR2 SNEGSKA (reference sequence). The CDR3 has 14 amino acids. CDR3 nucleotide sequence: TGCAGTGCTGGTGGGACTAGCGGAGAAGATACGCAGTATTTT. Protein sequence: CSAGGTSGEDTQYF.

V gene TRBV20-1 combines with J gene TRBJ2-5, with TRBD2 matching 7 bases. Per the germline V gene, CDR1 is DFQATT and CDR2 is SNEGSKA (reference sequence). The CDR3 totals 12 residues. J was trimmed by 5 bases and V by 3 bases; bases with no gene match: 3. The CDR3 DNA is TGCAGTGCTAGCCGGCGGGGGGAGACCCAGTACTTC. Residues: CSASRRGETQYF.

This clonotype was detected a few times. The DNA of the CDR3 is TGCGCCAGCAGTCCGACAGGGGCCTTGAACACTGAAGCTTTCTTT. Translated: CASSPTGALNTEAFF. This rearrangement joins TRBV5-1 to TRBJ1-1, with TRBD1 matching over 8 bases. The CDR3 is 15 amino acids. Germline CDR1 and CDR2: SGHRS and YFSETQ. The V segment lost 5 bases and the J segment 0 bases; nucleotides outside the gene matches: 6.

This clonotype occurred a few times. The CDR3 spells CSAATGGEAFF. The CDR3, as DNA: TGCAGTGCTGCAACCGGAGGTGAAGCTTTCTTT. The rearrangement joins TRBV20-1 to TRBJ1-1; D is unresolved. The length of the CDR3 is 11 residues. Germline V lookup: CDR1 DFQATT, CDR2 SNEGSKA (reference sequence). V was pared by 5 bases and J by 7 bases, with 11 bases between.

This clonotype has a count of ten or more. This chain links TRBV5-1 with TRBJ2-1; D unclear. V shed 0 bases and J shed 4 bases, with 5 bases lying between them. Germline CDR1 is SGHRS and CDR2 is YFSETQ. The length of the CDR3 is 13 residues. The CDR3 coding sequence is TGCGCCAGCAGCTTGGCTCTATACAATGAGCAGTTCTTC. Its translation is CASSLALYNEQFF.

A few counts support this clonotype. This chain joins TRBV20-1 and TRBJ2-3; D gene uncertain. This CDR3 spans 12 amino acids. The V gene lost 0 bases and the J gene lost 6 bases, with 7 bases spanning the gap. Germline lookup yields CDR1 DFQATT and CDR2 SNEGSKA (reference sequence). The CDR3 DNA reads TGCAGTGCTAGAGAAGAAAGTGATACGCAGTATTTT. Translated, it gives CSAREESDTQYF.

The V and J genes are TRBV20-1 and TRBJ2-5, with 13 nucleotides matching TRBD2. CDR1 and CDR2 (germline): DFQATT, SNEGSKA (reference sequence). J was trimmed by 4 bases and V by 2 bases; bases with no gene match: 10. This CDR3 is 17 amino acids long. The CDR3 DNA reads TGCAGTGCTAGAAGACTAGCGGGGGGCCACCTCGGAGAGACCCAGTACTTC. Protein sequence: CSARRLAGGHLGETQYF.

The chain links TRBV6-1 to TRBJ1-2, with D unresolved. Germline lookup yields CDR1 MNHNS and CDR2 SASEGT. V was cut by 6 bases and J by 5 bases, with 19 bases left in between. The length of the CDR3 is 15 residues. The CDR3, as DNA: TGTGCCAGCAGAGAGACGTACGATCGGCTATATGGCTACACCTTC. Amino acid sequence: CASRETYDRLYGYTF.

The chain joins TRBV9 to TRBJ2-1; no reliable D call. This CDR3 has 12 residues. Trimming removed 0 bases at V and 5 bases at J, with 3 bases between. Germline assignment: CDR1 SGDLS and CDR2 YYNGEE. CDR3 in amino acids: CASSVEDNEQFF. The CDR3, as DNA: TGTGCCAGCAGCGTAGAAGACAATGAGCAGTTCTTC.

This clonotype has only a few counts. The chain combines TRBV12-3 or TRBV12-4 with TRBJ2-1; unclear D gene. The CDR3 runs to 14 residues. V was pared by 5 bases and J by 2 bases, with 10 bases between. The CDR3 region is CASSPSYPYNEQFF. The CDR3 DNA is TGTGCCAGCAGTCCCTCCTATCCCTACAATGAGCAGTTCTTC.

V usage is TRBV5-4 and J usage is TRBJ2-1; TRBD2 matches 7 bases. Per the germline V gene, CDR1 is SGHNT and CDR2 is YYREEE (reference sequence). With V trimmed by 4 bases and J by 0 bases, 7 bases remained unmatched. The CDR3 has 16 amino acids. This CDR3 reads CASSPELAPSYNEQFF. The CDR3 nucleotides are TGTGCCAGCAGCCCGGAACTAGCGCCCTCCTACAATGAGCAGTTCTTC. Supplemented by reference TRBV5-4 and TRBJ2-1, the full variable domain reads ETGVTQSPTHLIKTRGQQVTLRCSSQSGHNTVSWYQQALGQGPQFIFQYYREEENGRGNFPPRFSGLQFPNYSSELNVNALELDDSALYLCASSPELAPSYNEQFFGPGTRLTVL.

This clonotype was counted a few times. CDR3 loop: CAWSQEYIQYF. Here the CDR3 DNA reads TGTGCCTGGAGCCAAGAATACATTCAGTACTTC. The rearrangement links TRBV30 to TRBJ2-4, with no clear D. The CDR3 loop spans 11 amino acids. The ends were cut back, 3 bases at V and 8 bases at J, with 8 bases in the middle. Per germline, CDR1 GTSNPN and CDR2 SVGIG (reference sequence).

Written as DNA, the CDR3 is TGTGCCAGCAGCCAAGGACAGTCCCCTTACGAGCAGTACTTC. Amino acids: CASSQGQSPYEQYF. The gene calls are TRBV7-9 and TRBJ2-7, with D maybe TRBD1 (6 bases). The CDR3 runs to 14 residues. The V gene's germline CDR1 is SEHNR and CDR2 FQNEAQ (reference sequence). The ends were cut back, 5 bases at V and 4 bases at J, with 15 bases in the middle. The complete variable domain, with remaining parts taken from reference TRBV7-9 and TRBJ2-7, reads DTGVSQNPRHKITKRGQNVTFRCDPISEHNRLYWYRQTLGQGPEFLTYFQNEAQLEKSRLLSDRFSAERPKGSFSTLEIQRTEQGDSAMYLCASSQGQSPYEQYFGPGTRLTVT.

The chain uses TRBV12-3 or TRBV12-4 and TRBJ2-3, with 13 bases identical to TRBD2. CDR3 size: 17 residues. With 5 bases clipped from V and 3 bases from J, the junction kept 8 bases outside the gene matches. The CDR3 DNA sequence: TGTGCCAGCAGTCTCGCCCGGACTAGCGGGGGAACAGATACGCAGTATTTT. It encodes CASSLARTSGGTDTQYF.

The V gene is TRBV13, the J gene TRBJ2-7; 7 bases agree with TRBD1. The V gene end was trimmed by 3 bases and the J gene end by 3 bases; junction bases not matched to a gene: 14. This CDR3 is 17 amino acids long. Germline V CDR1 and CDR2: PRHDT, FYEKMQ (reference sequence). The chain's CDR3 is CASSLLGSGQTNYEQYF. For the CDR3, the DNA is TGTGCCAGCAGCTTGTTGGGGTCGGGACAGACTAACTACGAGCAGTACTTC. The whole variable domain, remainder taken from reference TRBV13 and TRBJ2-7, is AAGVIQSPRHLIKEKRETATLKCYPIPRHDTVYWYQQGPGQDPQFLISFYEKMQSDKGSIPDRFSAQQFSDYHSELNMSSLELGDSALYFCASSLLGSGQTNYEQYFGPGTRLTVT.

There are a few counts of this clonotype. The V gene is TRBV5-1, the J gene TRBJ2-1; perhaps TRBD1 as D (6 bases). V gave up 0 bases and J gave up 0 bases, with 13 bases separating them. Germline lookup yields CDR1 SGHRS and CDR2 YFSETQ. The CDR3 length is 17 residues. The CDR3 protein is CASSLGIGGLSYNEQFF. The CDR3 DNA reads as TGCGCCAGCAGCTTGGGAATTGGGGGCCTCTCCTACAATGAGCAGTTCTTC. The full variable domain, rest sourced from reference TRBV5-1 and TRBJ2-1, is KAGVTQTPRYLIKTRGQQVTLSCSPISGHRSVSWYQQTPGQGLQFLFEYFSETQRNKGNFPGRFSGRQFSNSRSEMNVSTLELGDSALYLCASSLGIGGLSYNEQFFGPGTRLTVL.

There are a few counts of this clonotype. The J gene is TRBJ2-7, the V gene TRBV10-3; D is perhaps TRBD1 (6 bases). Germline V gene sequence: CDR1 ENHRY, CDR2 SYGVKD. The V end was cut by 8 bases, the J end by 4 bases, with 15 bases between. CDR3 length: 13 amino acids. The CDR3 spells CAISLAGEYEQYF. As DNA, the CDR3 is TGTGCCATCTCCCTAGCAGGGGAGTACGAGCAGTACTTC.

The chain links TRBV12-3 or TRBV12-4 to TRBJ2-7; D gene unclear. The CDR3 runs 11 residues. Between the trimmed V and J ends, which lost 3 bases and 7 bases, there was a span of 7 bases. The CDR3 sequence: CASSFTAEQYF. In DNA, the CDR3 is TGTGCCAGCAGTTTCACGGCTGAGCAGTACTTC.

The sample holds a few counts of this clonotype. The junction differs from germline at one of its ends, possibly a read error. This chain connects TRBV7-7 to TRBJ2-5; D possibly corresponds to TRBD1 (6 bases). This CDR3 region has 13 residues. Germline-derived CDR1 and CDR2 are SSHAT and FNYEAQ (reference sequence). In nucleotides, the CDR3 is TGTGCTAGCAGTAACAGGGCCCAAGAGACCCAGTACTTC. It translates to CASSNRAQETQYF.

V is TRBV27 and J is TRBJ2-7; D might be TRBD1 (5 bases). Looked up from germline, CDR1 is MNHEY and CDR2 is SMNVEV (reference sequence). This CDR3 spans 13 amino acids. V shed 5 bases and J shed 0 bases, with 8 bases lying between them. In DNA, the CDR3 is TGTGCCAGCAGTAACAGGAGCTCCTACGAGCAGTACTTC. Its protein product is CASSNRSSYEQYF.

The gene calls are TRBV7-8 and TRBJ1-5; no reliable D call. The V and J ends lost 5 bases and 5 bases respectively, with 16 bases between them. The CDR3 is 15 residues long. Germline CDR1 and CDR2: SGHVS and FQNEAQ. CDR3 residues: CASSVRAGVDQPQHF. The CDR3, as DNA: TGTGCCAGCAGCGTCCGGGCCGGGGTAGATCAGCCCCAGCATTTT. Looking up the rest from reference TRBV7-8 and TRBJ1-5 gives the full variable domain: GAGVSQSPRYKVAKRGQDVALRCDPISGHVSLFWYQQALGQGPEFLTYFQNEAQLDKSGLPSDRFFAERPEGSVSTLKIQRTQQEDSAVYLCASSVRAGVDQPQHFGDGTRLSIL.

This clonotype was counted only a few times. The V call is TRBV6-1, the J call TRBJ1-2; TRBD1 agrees at 10 bases. V shed 7 bases and J 4 bases; nucleotides not matched to a gene: 3. Germline V gene lookup returns CDR1 MNHNS and CDR2 SASEGT. This CDR3 is 13 amino acids long. CDR3 sequence: CASKRDRGYGYTF. The CDR3 DNA is TGTGCCAGCAAACGGGACAGGGGCTATGGCTACACCTTC.

This chain connects TRBV6-5 to TRBJ1-1; D not resolved. The V end was cut by 0 bases, the J end by 8 bases, with 7 bases between. This CDR3 has 12 residues. CDR1 is MNHEY, CDR2 SVGAGI, per germline. The CDR3 coding sequence is TGTGCCAGCAGTTACTCCTGGGGAGAAGCTTTCTTT. This sequence encodes CASSYSWGEAFF.

Concerning this clonotype: One base away lies a much larger clone, so this may be a sequencing read error. The rearrangement links TRBV27 to TRBJ2-1; 7 bases match TRBD1. The V segment lost 10 bases and the J segment 4 bases; nucleotides outside the gene matches: 7. Germline V gene data show CDR1 as MNHEY and CDR2 as SMNVEV (reference sequence). The CDR3 loop spans 13 amino acids. CDR3 nucleotides: TGTGCCAATACGGACAGGCTTTACAATGAGCAGTTCTTC. This translates into CANTDRLYNEQFF.

The rearrangement links TRBV5-1 to TRBJ2-5; D may be TRBD1 or TRBD2 (6 bases each). This CDR3 has 14 residues. The V end was cut by 2 bases, the J end by 4 bases, with 12 bases between. In germline, CDR1 is SGHRS, CDR2 YFSETQ. The CDR3 DNA sequence: TGCGCCAGCAGCTTTGGGGGGCCAAGAGAGACCCAGTACTTC. As protein: CASSFGGPRETQYF.

In its sample, this clonotype was seen a few times. One end of the junction varies from germline; a read error may be responsible. This chain connects TRBV10-3 to TRBJ2-7; 7 bases are a match to TRBD1. Germline CDR1 is ENHRY and CDR2 is SYGVKD. The CDR3 has 14 amino acids. CDR3 loop: CAVRSNRGSGEQYF. CDR3 DNA: TGTGCCGTCAGGTCCAACAGGGGCTCGGGCGAGCAGTACTTC.

This chain connects TRBV5-4 to TRBJ2-7, with TRBD1 matching 8 bases. The germline CDR1 and CDR2 sequences are SGHNT and YYREEE (reference sequence). With V trimmed by 3 bases and J by 3 bases, 5 bases remained unmatched. CDR3 length: 14 residues. The CDR3 DNA reads TGTGCCAGCAGCTGGGGACAGGCTGGCTACGAGCAGTACTTC. Translating gives CASSWGQAGYEQYF.

The table lists this clonotype with a few counts. The chain is built from TRBV5-1 and TRBJ2-7, with D hard to call. The CDR3 is 14 residues long. Germline V gene sequence: CDR1 SGHRS, CDR2 YFSETQ. V was pared by 0 bases and J by 4 bases, with 11 bases between. CDR3 amino acids: CASSLGLEGYEQYF. In DNA form, the CDR3 reads TGCGCCAGCAGCTTGGGGCTAGAAGGTTACGAGCAGTACTTC.